Below are 8 T cell receptor beta chains sequenced from a single sample in a study of human T cells and chemical hapten exposure. Documented time point: patch test 1, 2 weeks after DPC sensitization. The treatment here: therapeutic diphenylcyclopropenone sensitization with weekly scalp DPC. TCRdb used MiXCR to reprocess the RACE reads, holding one entry per CDR3 protein. The sample consists of around 110,000 distinct CDR3 sequences, over 10% of them appearing once. Sequences were derived from whole blood, sampled in connection with sensitization to the hapten diphenylcyclopropenone (DPC). These receptors were taken from a woman between 45 and 60 years old with alopecia areata. Some clones in this sample may be carry-over from other donors' samples.

This clonotype turned up a few times. The chain uses TRBV4-3 and TRBJ2-7; D is perhaps TRBD2 (6 bases). The V end was cut by 2 bases, the J end by 1 base, with 18 bases between. Germline V gene data show CDR1 as LGHNA and CDR2 as YSLEER. This CDR3 has 17 amino acids. The CDR3, as DNA: TGCGCCAGCAGCCAACTTTATTGGGGGACTGAATCCTACGAGCAGTACTTC. This encodes CASSQLYWGTESYEQYF.

Many counts were recorded for this clonotype. The J gene is TRBJ2-7, the V gene TRBV11-2; the D is unclear. The germline V gene encodes CDR1 SGHAT and CDR2 FQNNGV. Trimming left V 0 bases short and J 4 bases short, with 10 bases between. The CDR3 sequence is 14 residues long. CDR3 sequence: CASSLDLGYYEQYF. The CDR3 DNA reads TGTGCCAGCAGCTTAGATCTCGGGTATTACGAGCAGTACTTC.

This clonotype was seen a few times. The rearrangement uses TRBV3-1 and TRBJ2-2; the D is unclear. The CDR3 length is 12 residues. The ends were cut back, 0 bases at V and 6 bases at J, with 2 bases in the middle. Germline lookup yields CDR1 LGHDT and CDR2 YNNKEL (reference sequence). The CDR3 coding sequence is TGTGCCAGCAGCCAAGATTCCGGGGAGCTGTTTTTT. It translates to CASSQDSGELFF.

This clonotype was observed at least ten times. V is TRBV6-5 and J is TRBJ1-6; TRBD1 aligns across 7 bases. The CDR3 covers 18 residues. V shed 3 bases and J 7 bases; nucleotides not matched to a gene: 15. Per the germline V gene, CDR1 is MNHEY and CDR2 is SVGAGI. DNA for the CDR3: TGTGCCAGCAGTTATACTATGGGTCGACAGGGTTGGAATTCACCCCTCCACTTT. Amino acid sequence: CASSYTMGRQGWNSPLHF.

The rearrangement uses TRBV2 and TRBJ2-2, with a weak D call TRBD1 (5 bases). V lost 10 bases, J lost 6 bases, and 15 bases lay in between. The V gene's germline CDR1 is SNHLY and CDR2 FYNNEI. There are 13 residues in the CDR3. CDR3 region: CATPSTVAGELFF. CDR3 nucleotide sequence: TGTGCCACCCCCTCGACAGTCGCCGGGGAGCTGTTTTTT.

This sequence joins TRBV28 and TRBJ1-2; 7 bases map to TRBD1. CDR1 is MDHEN, CDR2 SYDVKM, per germline. The trim removed 5 bases at V and 3 bases at J, leaving 9 bases unmatched. This CDR3 has 15 amino acids. This CDR3 reads CASSPQGTRYYGYTF. CDR3 bases: TGTGCCAGCAGTCCACAGGGGACCCGTTACTATGGCTACACCTTC.

In its sample, this clonotype was seen a few times. This rearrangement joins TRBV25-1 to TRBJ1-5, with 7 bases aligning to TRBD1. The J segment lost 5 bases and the V segment lost 5 bases, leaving 6 bases of the junction unmatched. Looked up from germline, CDR1 is MGHDK and CDR2 is SYGVNS. The CDR3 runs 14 residues. The CDR3 DNA reads as TGTGCCAGCAGTACGACAGGGAATCATCAGCCCCAGCATTTT. It yields the protein CASSTTGNHQPQHF.

This clonotype was seen more than once but under ten times. V usage is TRBV6-5 and J usage is TRBJ1-2; 11 bases map to TRBD1. The germline gives CDR1 MNHEY, CDR2 SVGAGI. There are 17 residues in the CDR3. J gave up 5 bases and V 6 bases, and 14 bases lay outside the gene matches. CDR3 in DNA: TGTGCCAGCAGCCTAGGGACAGGGGGTGCACTTTTTTATGGCTACACCTTC. Encoded protein: CASSLGTGGALFYGYTF.